This T cell receptor (beta chain) was observed in a study of blood T cell repertoires in COVID-19. Study overall: From the United States, Italy and Spain came samples of acute and convalescent COVID-19. The cDNA or gDNA used as material had been derived from T cells, B-cell-depleted T cells, or PBMCs.

The CDR3 totals 14 residues. V lost 4 bases to trimming and J lost 6 bases, with 13 bases between them. The germline CDR1 and CDR2 sequences are MDHEN and SYDVKM. Sequencing was performed with immunoSEQ multiplex PCR; in TCRdb, only in-frame clones are kept and a portion is missing. Among around 120,000 clones listed, 75% to 85% were seen once. This chain uses TRBV28 with TRBJ1-5; D may be TRBD1 (6 bases). The sequence derives from a woman older than 75 with acute or convalescent COVID-19. The specimen was peripheral blood. The CDR3: CASSSPGAGQPQHF. The DNA of the CDR3 is TGTGCCAGCAGTTCCCCAGGGGCGGGTCAGCCCCAGCATTTT.